This TCR beta chain came from a study of cytomegalovirus exposure and HLA in healthy donors. General observations from the study: Among TCR beta chains, those listed as cytomegalovirus-associated numbered fewer than 200. There were three CMV-associated chains whose specificity for CMV antigens was confirmed in vitro.

Trimming took 4 bases from V and 0 from J, leaving 9 bases between them. The CDR3 totals 13 residues. Looked up from germline, CDR1 is SQVTM and CDR2 is ANQGSEA. As regards this clone: Its antigen is currently unknown. This CDR3 is also generated by other DNA sequences in the sample.

Primers included in the PCR were 60 Vbeta and 13 Jbeta primers. This table comes from immunoSEQ multiplex PCR, and its TCRdb copy is limited to in-frame clones, with some not included. The repertoire holds roughly 120,000 clones, with 75% to 85% as singletons. The V and J genes are TRBV29-1 and TRBJ1-1; possibly TRBD1 for D (5 bases). The sample was PBMCs. The sequence was obtained from a man aged 45-65 years in good health and CMV-seronegative. Here the CDR3 reads CSVVQGLNTEAFF. The CDR3 coding sequence is TGCAGCGTTGTTCAGGGTTTGAACACTGAAGCTTTCTTT.